Here is one TCR beta chain with its context. This record comes from a study of blood T cell repertoires in COVID-19. Study-level background: Both acute and convalescent COVID-19 samples were obtained from the United States, Italy and Spain. T cells, B-cell-depleted T cells, or PBMCs provided the cDNA or gDNA that served as material.

Germline values: CDR1 LGHNA, CDR2 YNFKEQ. Trimming removed 7 bases at V and 0 bases at J, with 13 bases between. This CDR3 region has 16 residues. Source study methods: Amplification from reference gene primers served as the basis for estimated nucleated cell counts. The assay was immunoSEQ multiplex PCR, and TCRdb's table has in-frame clones only and misses some. The V and J calls and clone size come from that table; D and trimming were worked out from the DNA. The sample has some 700,000 clones, about 90% seen once. Sequences were obtained from peripheral blood. This receptor was obtained from a woman aged 18-29 years with acute or convalescent COVID-19. This rearrangement joins TRBV4-2 to TRBJ1-6; possibly TRBD1 for D (6 bases). The CDR3, as DNA: TGTGCCAGCACCCGAACGGACAGCTCCTATAATTCACCCCTCCACTTT. Its translation: CASTRTDSSYNSPLHF.